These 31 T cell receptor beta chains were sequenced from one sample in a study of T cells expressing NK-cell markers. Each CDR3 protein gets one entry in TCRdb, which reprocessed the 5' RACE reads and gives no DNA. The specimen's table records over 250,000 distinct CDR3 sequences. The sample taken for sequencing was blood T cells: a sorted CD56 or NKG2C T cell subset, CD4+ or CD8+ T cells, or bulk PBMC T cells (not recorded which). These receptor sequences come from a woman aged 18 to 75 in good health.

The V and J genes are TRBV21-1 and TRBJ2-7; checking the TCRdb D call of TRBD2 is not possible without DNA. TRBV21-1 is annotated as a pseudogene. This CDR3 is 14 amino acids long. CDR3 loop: CASSARDGTYEQYF.

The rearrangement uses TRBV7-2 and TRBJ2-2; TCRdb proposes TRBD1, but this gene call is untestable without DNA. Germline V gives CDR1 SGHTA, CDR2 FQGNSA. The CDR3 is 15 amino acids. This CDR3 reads CASSPPTTNTGELFF.

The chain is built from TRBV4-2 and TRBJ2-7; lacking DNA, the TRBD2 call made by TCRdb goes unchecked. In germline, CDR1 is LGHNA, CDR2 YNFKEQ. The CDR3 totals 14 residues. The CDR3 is CASSQEGVNYEQYF.

CDR3 amino acids: CASSLRWLDQETQYF. The V gene is TRBV5-6, the J gene TRBJ2-5. Germline V gene lookup returns CDR1 SGHDT and CDR2 YYEEEE. The CDR3 sequence is 15 residues long.

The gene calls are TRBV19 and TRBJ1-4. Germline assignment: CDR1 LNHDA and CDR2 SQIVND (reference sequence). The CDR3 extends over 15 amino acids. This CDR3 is CASSDQEATNEKLFF. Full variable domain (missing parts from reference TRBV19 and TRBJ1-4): DGGITQSPKYLFRKEGQNVTLSCEQNLNHDAMYWYRQDPGQGLRLIYYSQIVNDFQKGDIAEGYSVSREKKESFPLTVTSAQKNPTAFYLCASSDQEATNEKLFFGSGTQLSVL.

CDR3 in amino acids: CASLLGGNTEAFF. The gene calls are TRBV12-3 or TRBV12-4 and TRBJ1-1; TCRdb indicates TRBD1, and absent DNA this call remains unverified. The CDR3 consists of 13 residues.

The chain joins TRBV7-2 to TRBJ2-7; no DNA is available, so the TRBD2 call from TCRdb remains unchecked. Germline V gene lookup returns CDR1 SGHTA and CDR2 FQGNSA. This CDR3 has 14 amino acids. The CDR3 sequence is CASSRTLTSYEQYF.

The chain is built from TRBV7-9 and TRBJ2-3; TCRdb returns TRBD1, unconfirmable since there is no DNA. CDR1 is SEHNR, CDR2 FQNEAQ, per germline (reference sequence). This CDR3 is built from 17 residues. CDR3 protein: CASSPYKRGFSTDTQYF.

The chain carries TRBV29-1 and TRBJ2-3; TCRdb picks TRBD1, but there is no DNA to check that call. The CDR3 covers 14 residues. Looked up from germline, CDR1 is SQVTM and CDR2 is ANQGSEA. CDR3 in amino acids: CSGGVLGRTDTQYF.

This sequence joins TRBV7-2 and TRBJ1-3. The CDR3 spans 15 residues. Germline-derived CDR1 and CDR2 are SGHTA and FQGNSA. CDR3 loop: CASSLVEAGLGTIYF. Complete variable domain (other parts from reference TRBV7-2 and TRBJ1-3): GAGVSQSPSNKVTEKGKDVELRCDPISGHTALYWYRQSLGQGLEFLIYFQGNSAPDKSGLPSDRFSAERTGGSVSTLTIQRTQQEDSAVYLCASSLVEAGLGTIYFGEGSWLTVV.

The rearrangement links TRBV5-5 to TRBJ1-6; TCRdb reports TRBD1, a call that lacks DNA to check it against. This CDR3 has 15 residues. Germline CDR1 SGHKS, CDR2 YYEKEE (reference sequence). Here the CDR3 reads CASSGGHSYNSPLHF. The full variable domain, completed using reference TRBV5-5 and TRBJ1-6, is DAGVTQSPTHLIKTRGQQVTLRCSPISGHKSVSWYQQVLGQGPQFIFQYYEKEERGRGNFPDRFSARQFPNYSSELNVNALLLGDSALYLCASSGGHSYNSPLHFGNGTRLTVT.

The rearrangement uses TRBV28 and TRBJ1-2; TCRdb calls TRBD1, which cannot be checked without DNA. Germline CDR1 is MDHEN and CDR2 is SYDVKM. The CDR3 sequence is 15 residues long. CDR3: CASSSPSRTAYGYTF.

The CDR3 reads CASSNTGNTRAFF. V is TRBV18 and J is TRBJ1-1; TCRdb's D call of TRBD1 is untestable without DNA. The CDR3 is 13 amino acids. Germline V gene lookup returns CDR1 KGHSH and CDR2 LQKENI. Drawing the rest from reference TRBV18 and TRBJ1-1, the complete variable domain is NAGVMQNPRHLVRRRGQEARLRCSPMKGHSHVYWYRQLPEEGLKFMVYLQKENIIDESGMPKERFSAEFPKEGPSILRIQQVVRGDSAAYFCASSNTGNTRAFFGQGTRLTVV.

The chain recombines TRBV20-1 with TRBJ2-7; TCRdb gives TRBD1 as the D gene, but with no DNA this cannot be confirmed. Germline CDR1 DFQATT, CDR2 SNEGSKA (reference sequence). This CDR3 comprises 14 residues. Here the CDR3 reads CSASRDRGSYEQYF.

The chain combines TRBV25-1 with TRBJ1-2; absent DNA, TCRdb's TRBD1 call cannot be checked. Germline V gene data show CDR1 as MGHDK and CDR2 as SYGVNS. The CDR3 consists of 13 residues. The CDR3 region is CASRRQGADGYTF.

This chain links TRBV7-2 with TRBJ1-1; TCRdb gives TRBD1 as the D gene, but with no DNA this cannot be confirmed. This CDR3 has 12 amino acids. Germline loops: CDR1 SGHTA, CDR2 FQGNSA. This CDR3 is CASSFRVTEAFF. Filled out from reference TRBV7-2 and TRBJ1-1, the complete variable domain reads GAGVSQSPSNKVTEKGKDVELRCDPISGHTALYWYRQSLGQGLEFLIYFQGNSAPDKSGLPSDRFSAERTGGSVSTLTIQRTQQEDSAVYLCASSFRVTEAFFGQGTRLTVV.

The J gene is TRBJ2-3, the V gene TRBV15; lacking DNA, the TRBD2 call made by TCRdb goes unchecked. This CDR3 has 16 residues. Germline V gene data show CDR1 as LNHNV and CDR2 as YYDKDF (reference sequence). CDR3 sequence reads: CATSRGAGTQTDTQYF. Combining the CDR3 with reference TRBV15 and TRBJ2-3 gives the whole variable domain DAMVIQNPRYQVTQFGKPVTLSCSQTLNHNVMYWYQQKSSQAPKLLFHYYDKDFNNEADTPDNFQSRRPNTSFCFLDIRSPGLGDTAMYLCATSRGAGTQTDTQYFGPGTRLTVL.

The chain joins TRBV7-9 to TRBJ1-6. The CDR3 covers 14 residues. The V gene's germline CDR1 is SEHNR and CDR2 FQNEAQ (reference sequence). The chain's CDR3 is CASSLEGNNSPLHF.

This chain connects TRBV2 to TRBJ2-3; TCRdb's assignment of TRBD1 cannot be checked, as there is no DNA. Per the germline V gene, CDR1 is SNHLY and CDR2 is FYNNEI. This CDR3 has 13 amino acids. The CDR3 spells CASSGAAPDTQYF.

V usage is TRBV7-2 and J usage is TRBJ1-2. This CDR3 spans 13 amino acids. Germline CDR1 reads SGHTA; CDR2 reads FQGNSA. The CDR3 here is CASSLEQNYGYTF.

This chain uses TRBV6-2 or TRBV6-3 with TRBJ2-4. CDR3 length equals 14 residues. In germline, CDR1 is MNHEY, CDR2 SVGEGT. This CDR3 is CASSWSGYQNIQYF.

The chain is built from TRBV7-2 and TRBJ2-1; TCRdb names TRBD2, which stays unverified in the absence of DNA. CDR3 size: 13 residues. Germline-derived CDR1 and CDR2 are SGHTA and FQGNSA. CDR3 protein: CASSLASGNEQFF. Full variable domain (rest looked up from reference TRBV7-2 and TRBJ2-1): GAGVSQSPSNKVTEKGKDVELRCDPISGHTALYWYRQSLGQGLEFLIYFQGNSAPDKSGLPSDRFSAERTGGSVSTLTIQRTQQEDSAVYLCASSLASGNEQFFGPGTRLTVL.

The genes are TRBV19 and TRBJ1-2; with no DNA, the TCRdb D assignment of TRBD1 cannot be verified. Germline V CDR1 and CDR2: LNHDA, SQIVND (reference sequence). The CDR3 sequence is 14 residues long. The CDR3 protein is CASSVTGVGYGYTF.

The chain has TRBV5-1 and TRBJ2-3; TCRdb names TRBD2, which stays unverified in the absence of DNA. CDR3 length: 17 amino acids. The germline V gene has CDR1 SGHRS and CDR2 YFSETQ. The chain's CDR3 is CASSLVAGGLTTDTQYF.

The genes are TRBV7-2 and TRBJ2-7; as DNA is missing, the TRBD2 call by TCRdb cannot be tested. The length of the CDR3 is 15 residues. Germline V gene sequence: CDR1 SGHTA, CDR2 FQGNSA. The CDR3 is CASSLDGLDTGEQYF. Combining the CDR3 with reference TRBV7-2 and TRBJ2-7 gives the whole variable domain GAGVSQSPSNKVTEKGKDVELRCDPISGHTALYWYRQSLGQGLEFLIYFQGNSAPDKSGLPSDRFSAERTGGSVSTLTIQRTQQEDSAVYLCASSLDGLDTGEQYFGPGTRLTVT.

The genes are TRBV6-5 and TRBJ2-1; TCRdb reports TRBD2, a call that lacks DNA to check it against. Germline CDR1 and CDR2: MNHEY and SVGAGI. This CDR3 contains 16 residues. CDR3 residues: CASSSGTSGTYNEQFF.

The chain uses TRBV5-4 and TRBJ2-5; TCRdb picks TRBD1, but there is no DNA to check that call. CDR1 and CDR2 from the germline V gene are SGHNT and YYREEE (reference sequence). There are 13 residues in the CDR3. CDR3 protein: CASSTGTQGTQYF.

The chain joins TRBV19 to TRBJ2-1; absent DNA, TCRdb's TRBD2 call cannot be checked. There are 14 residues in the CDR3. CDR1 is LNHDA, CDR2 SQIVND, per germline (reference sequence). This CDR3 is CASSPGLVLYEQFF.

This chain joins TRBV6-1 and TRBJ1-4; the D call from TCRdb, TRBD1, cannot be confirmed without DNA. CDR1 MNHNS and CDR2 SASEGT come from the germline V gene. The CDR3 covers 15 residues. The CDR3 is CASNTGTVRNEKLFF.

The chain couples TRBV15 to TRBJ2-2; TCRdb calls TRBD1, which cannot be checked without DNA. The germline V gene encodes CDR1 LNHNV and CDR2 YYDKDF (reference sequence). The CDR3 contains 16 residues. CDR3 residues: CATSRPQGAGTGELFF.

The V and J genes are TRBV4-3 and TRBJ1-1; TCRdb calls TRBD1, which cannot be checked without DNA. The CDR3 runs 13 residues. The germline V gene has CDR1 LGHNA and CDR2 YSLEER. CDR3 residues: CASSQVIPQAAFF.